This T cell receptor (beta chain) emerged from a study of shared clonotypes between healthy human individuals. The authors divided CD4+ cells into CD45RA+ naive and CD45RA-negative memory subsets. Looked up from germline, CDR1 is SGHNT and CDR2 is YYREEE (reference sequence). The CDR3 consists of 17 residues. With V trimmed by 0 bases and J by 5 bases, 9 bases remained unmatched. Genomic DNA of every subset was divided equally among multiple immunoSEQ plates. This table comes from immunoSEQ multiplex PCR, and its TCRdb copy is limited to in-frame clones, with some not included. Altogether hundreds of thousands of clones are present, around 72% being singletons, with the ten largest covering approximately 2%.

Source material: memory CD4+ T cells sorted from blood. The subset is: CD45RA-negative fraction. This TCR came from a woman under 40 in good health. The rearrangement joins TRBV5-4 to TRBJ2-5; 11 bases fit TRBD2. The CDR3 DNA follows: TGTGCCAGCAGCTTGGTTGGTAGCGGGAGGGGCGGGGAGACCCAGTACTTC. Translated, it gives CASSLVGSGRGGETQYF.